The clone carrying this TCR beta chain occurred a few times. This entry is derived from a study of T cells in Graves' hyperthyroidism and ophthalmopathy. RNA transcripts were the template for amplifying TCR beta CDR3 regions. The TCR CDR3 was amplified in a first-round RT-PCR using the HTBI primer set. Via MiXCR, TCRdb re-called the multiplex PCR reads, giving one row per CDR3 protein. The sample has approximately 400,000 distinct CDR3 sequences, about a sixth seen once. Material for sequencing was blood. The TCR comes from a woman between 18 and 29 years old with Graves' hyperthyroidism.

In nucleotides, the CDR3 is TGTGCCAGCAGTTCCCGGACTCAGAGAAGCTATGGCTACACCTTC. It codes for CASSSRTQRSYGYTF. V and J are TRBV6-2 or TRBV6-3 and TRBJ1-2; unclear D gene. CDR1 is MNHEY, CDR2 SVGEGT, per germline. V dropped 4 bases and J dropped 4 bases, with 16 bases sitting between them. The CDR3 is 15 residues long.